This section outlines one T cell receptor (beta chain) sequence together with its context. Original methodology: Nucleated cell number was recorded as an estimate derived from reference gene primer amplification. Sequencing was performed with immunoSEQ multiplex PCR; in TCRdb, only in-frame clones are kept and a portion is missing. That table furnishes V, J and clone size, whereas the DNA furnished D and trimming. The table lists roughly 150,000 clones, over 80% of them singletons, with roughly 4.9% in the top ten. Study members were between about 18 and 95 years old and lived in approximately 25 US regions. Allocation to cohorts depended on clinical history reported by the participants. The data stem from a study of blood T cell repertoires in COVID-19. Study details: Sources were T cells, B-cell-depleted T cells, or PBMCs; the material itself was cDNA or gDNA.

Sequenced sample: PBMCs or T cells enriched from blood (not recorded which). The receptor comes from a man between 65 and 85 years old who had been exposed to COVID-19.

CDR3 coding DNA: TGTGCCAGCAGCGTAGAGGGACAGGGAGGTTCACCCCTCCACTTT. Translation: CASSVEGQGGSPLHF. V usage is TRBV9 and J usage is TRBJ1-6; 9 bases fit TRBD1. The germline V gene encodes CDR1 SGDLS and CDR2 YYNGEE. There are 15 residues in the CDR3. V lost 0 bases to trimming and J lost 9 bases; unmatched junction nucleotides: 4.